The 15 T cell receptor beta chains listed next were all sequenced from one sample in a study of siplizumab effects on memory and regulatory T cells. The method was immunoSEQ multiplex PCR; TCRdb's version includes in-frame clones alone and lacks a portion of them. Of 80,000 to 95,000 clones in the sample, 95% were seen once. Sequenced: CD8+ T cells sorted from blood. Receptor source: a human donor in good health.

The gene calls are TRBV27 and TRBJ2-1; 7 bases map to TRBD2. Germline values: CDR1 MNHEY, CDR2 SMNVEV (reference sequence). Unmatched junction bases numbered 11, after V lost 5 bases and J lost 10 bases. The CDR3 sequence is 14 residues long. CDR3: CASSTRLAKREQFF. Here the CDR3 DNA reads TGTGCCAGCAGTACCAGACTAGCAAAGAGGGAGCAGTTCTTC.

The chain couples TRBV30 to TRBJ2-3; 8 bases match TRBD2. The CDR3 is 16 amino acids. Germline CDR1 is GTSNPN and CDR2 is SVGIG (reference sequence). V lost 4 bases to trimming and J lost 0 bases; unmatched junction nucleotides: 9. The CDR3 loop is CAWTPVVAGSTDTQYF. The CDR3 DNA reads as TGTGCCTGGACCCCGGTGGTAGCGGGGAGCACAGATACGCAGTATTTT.

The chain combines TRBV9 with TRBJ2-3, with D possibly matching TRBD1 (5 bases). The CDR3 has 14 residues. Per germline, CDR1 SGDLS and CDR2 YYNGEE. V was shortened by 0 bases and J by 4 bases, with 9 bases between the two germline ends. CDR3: CASSVEQAADTQYF. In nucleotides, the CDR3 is TGTGCCAGCAGCGTAGAACAGGCCGCAGATACGCAGTATTTT.

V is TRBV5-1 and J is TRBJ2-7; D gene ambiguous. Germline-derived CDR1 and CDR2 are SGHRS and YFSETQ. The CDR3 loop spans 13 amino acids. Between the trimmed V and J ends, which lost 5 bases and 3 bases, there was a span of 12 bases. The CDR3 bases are TGCGCCAGCAGTTTCGGGCCCCTCTACGAGCAGTACTTC. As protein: CASSFGPLYEQYF. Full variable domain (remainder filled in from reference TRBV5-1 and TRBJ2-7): KAGVTQTPRYLIKTRGQQVTLSCSPISGHRSVSWYQQTPGQGLQFLFEYFSETQRNKGNFPGRFSGRQFSNSRSEMNVSTLELGDSALYLCASSFGPLYEQYFGPGTRLTVT.

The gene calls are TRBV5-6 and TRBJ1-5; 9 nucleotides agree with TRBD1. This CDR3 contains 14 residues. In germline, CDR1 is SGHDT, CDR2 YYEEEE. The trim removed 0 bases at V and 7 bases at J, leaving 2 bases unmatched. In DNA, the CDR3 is TGTGCCAGCAGCTTGGGGACAGGGGCACAGCCCCAGCATTTT. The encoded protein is CASSLGTGAQPQHF.

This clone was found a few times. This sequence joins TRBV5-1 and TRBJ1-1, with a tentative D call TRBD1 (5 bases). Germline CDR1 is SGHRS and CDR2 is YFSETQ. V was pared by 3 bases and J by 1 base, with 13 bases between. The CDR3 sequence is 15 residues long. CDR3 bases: TGCGCCAGCAGCTCCAAGACAGAGAAGAACACTGAAGCTTTCTTT. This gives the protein CASSSKTEKNTEAFF.

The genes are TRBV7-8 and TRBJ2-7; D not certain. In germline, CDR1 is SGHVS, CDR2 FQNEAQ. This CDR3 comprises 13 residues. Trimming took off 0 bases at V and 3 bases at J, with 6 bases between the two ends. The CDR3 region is CASSLAGIYEQYF. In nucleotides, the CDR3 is TGTGCCAGCAGCTTAGCGGGGATCTACGAGCAGTACTTC.

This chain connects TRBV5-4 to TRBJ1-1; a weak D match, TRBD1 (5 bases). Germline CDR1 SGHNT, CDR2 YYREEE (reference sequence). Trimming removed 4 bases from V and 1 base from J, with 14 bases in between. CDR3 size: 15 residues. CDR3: CASSEPGRGNTEAFF. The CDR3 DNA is TGTGCCAGCAGCGAGCCGGGACGGGGGAACACTGAAGCTTTCTTT.

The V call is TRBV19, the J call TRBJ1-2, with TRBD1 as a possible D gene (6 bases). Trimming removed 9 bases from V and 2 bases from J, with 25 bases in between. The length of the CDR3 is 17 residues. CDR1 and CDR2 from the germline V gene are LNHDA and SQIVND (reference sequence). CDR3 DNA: TGTGCCAGCCTCCCCTCCCCACCAGGGGCTTTAAACTATGGCTACACCTTC. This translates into CASLPSPPGALNYGYTF.

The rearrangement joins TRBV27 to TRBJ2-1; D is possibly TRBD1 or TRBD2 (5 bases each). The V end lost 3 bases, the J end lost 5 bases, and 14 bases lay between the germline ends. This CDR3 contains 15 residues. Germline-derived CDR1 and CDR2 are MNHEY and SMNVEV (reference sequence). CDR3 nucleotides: TGTGCCAGCAGTTTCGACCCCGGGACCCACAATGAGCAGTTCTTC. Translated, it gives CASSFDPGTHNEQFF.

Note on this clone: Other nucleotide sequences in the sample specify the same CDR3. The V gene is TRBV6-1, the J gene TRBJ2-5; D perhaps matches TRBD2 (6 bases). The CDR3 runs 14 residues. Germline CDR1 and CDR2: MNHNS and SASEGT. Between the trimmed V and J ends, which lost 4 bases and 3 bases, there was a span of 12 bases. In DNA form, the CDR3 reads TGTGCCAGCAGTGGGGAGACGGGGGAAGAGACCCAGTACTTC. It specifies CASSGETGEETQYF.

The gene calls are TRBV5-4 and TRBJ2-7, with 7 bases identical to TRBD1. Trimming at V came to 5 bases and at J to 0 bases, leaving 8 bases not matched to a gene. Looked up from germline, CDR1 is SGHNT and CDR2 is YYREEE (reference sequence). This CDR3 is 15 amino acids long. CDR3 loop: CASSMGQRSSYEQYF. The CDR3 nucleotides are TGTGCCAGCAGTATGGGACAGAGGAGCTCCTACGAGCAGTACTTC. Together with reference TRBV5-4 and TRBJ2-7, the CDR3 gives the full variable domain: ETGVTQSPTHLIKTRGQQVTLRCSSQSGHNTVSWYQQALGQGPQFIFQYYREEENGRGNFPPRFSGLQFPNYSSELNVNALELDDSALYLCASSMGQRSSYEQYFGPGTRLTVT.

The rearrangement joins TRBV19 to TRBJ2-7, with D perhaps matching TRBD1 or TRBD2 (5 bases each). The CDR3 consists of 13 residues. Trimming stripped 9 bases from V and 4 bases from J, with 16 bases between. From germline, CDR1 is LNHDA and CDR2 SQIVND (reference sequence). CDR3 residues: CASAGTALYEQYF. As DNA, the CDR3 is TGTGCCAGCGCCGGGACGGCTTTATACGAGCAGTACTTC.

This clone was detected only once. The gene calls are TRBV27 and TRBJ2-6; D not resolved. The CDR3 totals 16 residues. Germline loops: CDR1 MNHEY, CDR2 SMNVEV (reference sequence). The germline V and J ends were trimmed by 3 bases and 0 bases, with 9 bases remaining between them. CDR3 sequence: CASSLIRSSGANVLTF. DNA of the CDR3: TGTGCCAGCAGTTTGATACGGTCCTCTGGGGCCAACGTCCTGACTTTC.

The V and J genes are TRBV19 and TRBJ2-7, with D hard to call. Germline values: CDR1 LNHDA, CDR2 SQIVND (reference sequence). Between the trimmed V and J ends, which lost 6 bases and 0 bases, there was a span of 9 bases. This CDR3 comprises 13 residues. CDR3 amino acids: CASSPGGSYEQYF. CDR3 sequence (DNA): TGTGCCAGTAGCCCGGGTGGCTCCTACGAGCAGTACTTC. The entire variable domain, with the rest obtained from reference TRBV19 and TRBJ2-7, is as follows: DGGITQSPKYLFRKEGQNVTLSCEQNLNHDAMYWYRQDPGQGLRLIYYSQIVNDFQKGDIAEGYSVSREKKESFPLTVTSAQKNPTAFYLCASSPGGSYEQYFGPGTRLTVT.